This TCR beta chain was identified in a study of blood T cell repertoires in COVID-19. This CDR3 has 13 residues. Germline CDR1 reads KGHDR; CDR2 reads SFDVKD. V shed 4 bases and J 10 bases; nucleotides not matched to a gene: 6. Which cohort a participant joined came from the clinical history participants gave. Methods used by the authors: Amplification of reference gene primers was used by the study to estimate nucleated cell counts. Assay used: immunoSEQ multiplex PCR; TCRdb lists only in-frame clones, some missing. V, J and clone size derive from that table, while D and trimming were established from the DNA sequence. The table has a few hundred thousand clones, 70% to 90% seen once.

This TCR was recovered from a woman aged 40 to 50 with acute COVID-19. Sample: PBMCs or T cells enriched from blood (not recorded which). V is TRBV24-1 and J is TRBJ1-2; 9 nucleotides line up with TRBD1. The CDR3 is CATSETGQGDYTF. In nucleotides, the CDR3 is TGTGCCACCAGTGAAACGGGACAGGGAGACTACACCTTC.